The T cell receptor beta chain under discussion was sequenced for a study of T-cell reconstitution after alpha-beta-depleted transplantation in children. Unique molecular identifiers were built into the TCRbeta library. TCRdb fed the PCR reads into MiXCR, producing one record per CDR3 protein. The data contain almost 250,000 distinct CDR3 sequences, around 25% of them singletons. Germline V gene sequence: CDR1 SGHTA, CDR2 FQGNSA. J gave up 4 bases and V 6 bases, and 12 bases lay outside the gene matches. The CDR3 totals 17 residues. The sequenced sample was PBMCs, obtained before TCRalphabeta/CD19-depleted stem cell transplant. This receptor was obtained from a girl aged 2 to 9 with Fanconi anemia, due to receive a stem cell transplant. The genes are TRBV7-2 and TRBJ2-1; 10 nucleotides align to TRBD2. CDR3 sequence: CASRLFPGTSEYNEQFF. The CDR3 DNA is TGTGCCAGCAGACTATTTCCCGGGACTAGCGAATACAATGAGCAGTTCTTC.